This TCR beta chain originates from a study of human T cells and chemical hapten exposure. Study-wide context: Patients' scalps got diphenylcyclopropenone weekly throughout the roughly 23-week study.

The time point: patch test 2, 6 weeks after DPC sensitization. Regarding treatment: therapeutic diphenylcyclopropenone sensitization with weekly scalp DPC. Library construction involved attaching unique molecular identifiers to individual cDNA molecules, which allowed quantitative, reproducible TCR counting. TCRdb re-called the RACE reads through MiXCR, storing one row per CDR3 protein. The sample shows 360,000 or so distinct CDR3 sequences, about 6.3% of them seen only once. The table lists this clonotype with a few counts. Antigen unknown. This CDR3 is built from 15 residues. The germline gives CDR1 LGHDT, CDR2 YNNKEL (reference sequence). V lost 0 bases and J lost 0, with 7 bases in between. General study points: Significantly more large CDR3 similarity clusters were formed by expanded TCRs than by controls. After DPC sensitization, TCRs above 1 in 1000 frequency showed no change.

The receptor was derived from a woman under 30 with alopecia areata. Some clones in this sample may be carry-over from other donors' samples. The sample was whole blood, taken in connection with sensitization to the hapten diphenylcyclopropenone (DPC). The chain uses TRBV3-1 and TRBJ2-3, with D unresolved. CDR3 in amino acids: CASSQEAASTDTQYF. In DNA form, the CDR3 reads TGTGCCAGCAGCCAAGAGGCGGCTAGCACAGATACGCAGTATTTT.